These 15 T cell receptor beta chains originate from one sample sequenced in a study of neurological immune-mediated disorders. One entry per CDR3 protein results from TCRdb running MiXCR on the 5' RACE reads. The sample comprises tens of thousands of distinct CDR3 sequences, about a tenth of which are singletons, and around 2% rests with the top ten. The sample comprised PBMCs. These receptors were taken from a man aged 40-50 years in good health.

This clonotype was counted at least ten times. The rearrangement uses TRBV5-5 and TRBJ2-7; D not resolved. Germline assignment: CDR1 SGHKS and CDR2 YYEKEE (reference sequence). CDR3 length equals 12 residues. Trimming stripped 5 bases from V and 1 base from J, with 7 bases between. The CDR3 loop reads CASRVSSYEQYF. The CDR3 bases are TGTGCCAGCAGGGTCTCTTCCTACGAGCAGTACTTC.

This clonotype has at least ten counts. The chain is built from TRBV20-1 and TRBJ2-5, with a tentative D call TRBD1 (5 bases). Germline loops: CDR1 DFQATT, CDR2 SNEGSKA (reference sequence). This CDR3 contains 14 residues. V lost 0 bases to trimming and J lost 2 bases, with 10 bases between them. CDR3 region: CSARDIREQETQYF. The CDR3 nucleotides read TGCAGTGCTAGAGACATCAGGGAACAAGAGACCCAGTACTTC.

This clonotype was recorded at least ten times. The chain couples TRBV6-5 to TRBJ2-7; possibly TRBD2 for D (6 bases). The CDR3 has 13 residues. V shed 8 bases and J shed 5 bases, with 16 bases lying between them. Germline-derived CDR1 and CDR2 are MNHEY and SVGAGI. The CDR3 nucleotides read TGTGCCAGCTCCCGCCGGGGGATCGACGAGCAGTACTTC. It encodes CASSRRGIDEQYF.

Only a few counts were recorded for this clonotype. The rearrangement uses TRBV5-1 and TRBJ2-7; D is possibly TRBD1 (6 bases). From germline, CDR1 is SGHRS and CDR2 YFSETQ. This CDR3 spans 14 amino acids. The V and J ends lost 1 base and 2 bases respectively, with 10 bases between them. In DNA form, the CDR3 reads TGCGCCAGCAGCTTGTTACAGGGACCCTACGAGCAGTACTTC. Its protein is CASSLLQGPYEQYF.

This clonotype was picked up many times. The J gene is TRBJ1-2, the V gene TRBV5-1; possibly TRBD1 for D (5 bases). Germline loops: CDR1 SGHRS, CDR2 YFSETQ. There are 16 residues in the CDR3. The V end was cut by 3 bases, the J end by 0 bases, with 15 bases between. The CDR3 bases are TGCGCCAGCAGCTCGGGGACGGACCTAGCTAACTATGGCTACACCTTC. Its translation is CASSSGTDLANYGYTF.

In its sample, this clonotype was seen many times. The chain carries TRBV12-3 or TRBV12-4 and TRBJ1-1; D is possibly TRBD1 (5 bases). The V and J ends lost 5 bases and 4 bases respectively, with 11 bases between them. The CDR3 totals 13 residues. The CDR3 bases are TGTGCCAGCAGTCCCGGGACCGGCACTGAAGCTTTCTTT. Translated: CASSPGTGTEAFF.

This clonotype was seen more than once but under ten times. The rearrangement links TRBV18 to TRBJ2-1; no clear D. The CDR3 consists of 10 residues. The V gene lost 4 bases and the J gene lost 10 bases, with 5 bases spanning the gap. CDR1 is KGHSH and CDR2 is LQKENI in the germline V gene. The chain's CDR3 is CASSQIEQFF. DNA for the CDR3: TGTGCCAGCTCACAGATCGAGCAGTTCTTC.

This clonotype has just a few counts. This sequence joins TRBV6-5 and TRBJ2-7; 7 bases are shared with TRBD2. After removal of 4 bases from V and 5 bases from J, the junction contained 11 bases not matched to a gene. The CDR3 is 15 residues long. Germline assignment: CDR1 MNHEY and CDR2 SVGAGI. CDR3 loop: CASSSGLDPPHEQYF. CDR3 bases: TGTGCCAGCAGTTCCGGACTAGACCCCCCTCACGAGCAGTACTTC.

The table lists this clonotype with many counts. The chain joins TRBV2 to TRBJ2-7; D might be TRBD1 (6 bases). V dropped 6 bases and J dropped 7 bases, with 19 bases sitting between them. The CDR3 is 14 amino acids. Looked up from germline, CDR1 is SNHLY and CDR2 is FYNNEI. The CDR3 loop is CASSFRGDLGEQYF. The DNA of the CDR3 is TGTGCCAGCAGCTTCAGGGGAGACTTGGGGGAGCAGTACTTC.

The gene calls are TRBV4-2 and TRBJ2-3; no definite D call. The V gene lost 1 base and the J gene lost 4 bases, with 9 bases spanning the gap. The CDR3 contains 14 residues. Germline CDR1 and CDR2: LGHNA and YNFKEQ. Here the CDR3 reads CASSQGAASDTQYF. The CDR3 bases are TGTGCCAGCAGCCAAGGGGCGGCGTCAGATACGCAGTATTTT.

The rearrangement joins TRBV19 to TRBJ1-1; 11 nucleotides line up with TRBD1. The CDR3 consists of 15 residues. V was pared by 7 bases and J by 5 bases, with 9 bases of the junction left unmatched. Germline values: CDR1 LNHDA, CDR2 SQIVND (reference sequence). CDR3 nucleotides: TGTGCCAGTAATTGGCGGGACAGGGGGATTACTGAAGCTTTCTTT. Its translation: CASNWRDRGITEAFF. Complete variable domain (other parts from reference TRBV19 and TRBJ1-1): DGGITQSPKYLFRKEGQNVTLSCEQNLNHDAMYWYRQDPGQGLRLIYYSQIVNDFQKGDIAEGYSVSREKKESFPLTVTSAQKNPTAFYLCASNWRDRGITEAFFGQGTRLTVV.

This clonotype was recorded many times. V gene TRBV27 combines with J gene TRBJ2-1; 10 nucleotides align to TRBD2. The germline CDR1 and CDR2 sequences are MNHEY and SMNVEV (reference sequence). V lost 2 bases to trimming and J lost 10 bases; unmatched junction nucleotides: 8. This CDR3 region has 15 residues. The chain's CDR3 is CASSLGAGGPGEQFF. The CDR3 nucleotides read TGTGCCAGCAGTTTAGGAGCGGGGGGGCCTGGGGAGCAGTTCTTC.

There are many counts of this clonotype. The rearrangement uses TRBV6-1 and TRBJ2-5; no clear D. Germline-derived CDR1 and CDR2 are MNHNS and SASEGT. The CDR3 is 12 amino acids. Trimming removed 2 bases at V and 4 bases at J, with 5 bases between. The CDR3 loop is CASSESVETQYF. The DNA for the CDR3 is TGTGCCAGCAGTGAATCGGTAGAGACCCAGTACTTC.

This clonotype appeared many times. The chain combines TRBV20-1 with TRBJ1-3, with D unclear. The ends were cut back, 2 bases at V and 0 bases at J, with 8 bases in the middle. Germline CDR1 reads DFQATT; CDR2 reads SNEGSKA (reference sequence). CDR3 length equals 14 residues. In nucleotides, the CDR3 is TGCAGTGCTAGAAACCCAGACTCTGGAAACACCATATATTTT. Encoded protein: CSARNPDSGNTIYF.

This clonotype showed up many times. This rearrangement joins TRBV11-2 to TRBJ2-1, with D perhaps TRBD1 (6 bases). The ends were cut back, 6 bases at V and 2 bases at J, with 14 bases in the middle. This CDR3 is 15 amino acids long. Per germline, CDR1 SGHAT and CDR2 FQNNGV. The CDR3 DNA reads as TGTGCCAGCAGTCCTGACAGGTTCACCTACAATGAGCAGTTCTTC. This sequence encodes CASSPDRFTYNEQFF.